Detailed here is one TCR beta chain. The antigen is unknown. A 3' RACE protocol on RNA, with unique molecular identifiers, produced the TCR library. TCRdb passed the 3' RACE reads through MiXCR, listing each CDR3 protein once. The sample carries around 50,000 distinct CDR3 sequences, 4.3% recorded once. The source of the sample is a study of HIV-infected children after antiretroviral therapy interruption. About the study: EBV and CMV exposure was recorded in most children.

Study results and caveats: The Gini coefficient of naive CD4+ repertoires rose, returning to baseline by 3 years.

CDR1 and CDR2 (germline): WNHNN, SYGVQD (reference sequence). Trimming left V 4 bases short and J 3 bases short, with 12 bases between. This CDR3 region has 15 residues. Treatment: PENTA 11 planned treatment interruption arm or continuous ART arm. The chain is built from TRBV10-1 and TRBJ1-4; no clear D. The clonotype comes from a pool of human donors with HIV. This material consisted of CD45RA+ CD4+ T cells from PBMCs, pooled from several time points, taken from a donor given antiretroviral therapy, either interrupted or continuous. Subset here: naive CD4+ CD45RA+ CD45RO- T cells. CDR3 residues: CASSGSRGPNEKLFF. DNA of the CDR3: TGCGCCAGCAGTGGGTCGAGAGGTCCTAATGAAAAACTGTTTTTT.